This TCR beta chain was observed in a study of blood T cell repertoires in COVID-19. By sample fraction, this clone is medium-sized. Trimming took 2 bases from V and 6 from J, leaving 11 bases between them. CDR1 SGHRS and CDR2 YFSETQ come from the germline V gene. The length of the CDR3 is 13 residues. Clones were sequenced by immunoSEQ multiplex PCR, and TCRdb holds only the in-frame ones, with some missing. Among 65,000 to 80,000 clones listed, over 70% were seen once. The rearrangement links TRBV5-1 to TRBJ1-2; TRBD1 is a possible D gene (5 bases). The sequence was obtained from a man between 50 and 59 years old with active COVID-19. What was sequenced was peripheral blood. CDR3 sequence: CASSLTGPDGYTF. CDR3 coding DNA: TGCGCCAGCAGCTTAACAGGTCCGGATGGCTACACCTTC.